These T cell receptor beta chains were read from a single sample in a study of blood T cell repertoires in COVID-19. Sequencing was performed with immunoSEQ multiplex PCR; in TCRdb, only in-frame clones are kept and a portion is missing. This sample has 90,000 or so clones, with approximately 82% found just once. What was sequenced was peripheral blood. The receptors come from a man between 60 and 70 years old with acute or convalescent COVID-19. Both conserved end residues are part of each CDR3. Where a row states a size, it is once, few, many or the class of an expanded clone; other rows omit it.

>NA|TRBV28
CASTSSRGFTEAFF
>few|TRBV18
CASSPPSGDNEQFF
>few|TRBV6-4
CASSDFVLGRVNTEAFF
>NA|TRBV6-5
CASSYGGTGYTF
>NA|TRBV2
CASIVQGLQETQYF
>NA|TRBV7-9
CASSPRGQGDEAFF
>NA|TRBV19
CASSIVQGSTDTQYF
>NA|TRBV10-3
CAISERRASSYNEQFF
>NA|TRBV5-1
CASSPQGVFGDSPLHF
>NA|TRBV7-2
CASSSRDIHTGELFF
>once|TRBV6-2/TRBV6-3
CASSRDFSPSRRSEQYF
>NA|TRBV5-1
CASSTASGAYNEQFF
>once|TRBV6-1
CASSEMAGRGATDTQYF
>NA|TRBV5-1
CASPGQINEKLFF
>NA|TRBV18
CASSIRQKYQETQYF
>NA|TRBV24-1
CATRLLRSDRPLNGYTF
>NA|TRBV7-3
CASSLSGSTGELFF
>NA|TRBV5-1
CASSDGGFLNEQFF
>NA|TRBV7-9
CASSLTSGTTETQYF
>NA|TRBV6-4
CASSSHAWGGNNEQFF
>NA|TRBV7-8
CASSLATRPERTF
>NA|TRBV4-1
CASSGGLSSYNEQFF
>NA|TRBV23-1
CASSQSLPRVAYSYNEQFF
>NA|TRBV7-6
CASSLSRGVGEKLFF
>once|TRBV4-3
CASSQGKTPYYMNTEAFF
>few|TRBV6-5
CASRNRGRQETQYF
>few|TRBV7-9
CASSLYVGGASNEKLFF
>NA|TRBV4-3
CASSQGGQGADYEQYF
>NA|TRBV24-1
CATSDLSSPGQGITGELFF
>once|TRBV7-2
CASRSGGGETQYF
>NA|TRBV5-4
CASSSPGGGANTEAFF
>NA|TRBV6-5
CASTGGGGRKETQYF
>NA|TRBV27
CASSGLAGINEQFF
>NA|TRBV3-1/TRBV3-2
CASSPFTGPGAEAFF
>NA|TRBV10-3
CAISTTRGSFSSPLHF
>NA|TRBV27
CASSSLRQGTLMNTEAFF
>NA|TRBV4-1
CASSPSRHTTNEKLFF
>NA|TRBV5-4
CASSLADGFSGNTIYF
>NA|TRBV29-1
CSVADSYGETQYF
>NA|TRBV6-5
CASSYSPPNEQFF
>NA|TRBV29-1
CSARTDSNQPQHF
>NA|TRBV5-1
CASSSEGTNEKLFF
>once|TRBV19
CASRPRDRGPETQYF